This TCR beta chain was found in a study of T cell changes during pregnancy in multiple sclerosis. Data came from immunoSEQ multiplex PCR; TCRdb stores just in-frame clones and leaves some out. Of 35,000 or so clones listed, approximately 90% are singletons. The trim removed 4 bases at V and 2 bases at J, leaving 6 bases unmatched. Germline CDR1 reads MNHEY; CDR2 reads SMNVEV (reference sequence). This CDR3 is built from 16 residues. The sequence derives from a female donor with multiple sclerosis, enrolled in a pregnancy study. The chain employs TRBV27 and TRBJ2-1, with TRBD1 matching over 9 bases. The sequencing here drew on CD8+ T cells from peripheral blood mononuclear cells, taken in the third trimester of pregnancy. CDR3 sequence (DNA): TGTGCCAGCAGTTCACCGGGACAGGGTACCTACAATGAGCAGTTCTTC. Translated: CASSSPGQGTYNEQFF.